Each of the 7 T cell receptor beta chains below was sequenced from the same sample in a study of blood T cell repertoires in COVID-19. Data came from immunoSEQ multiplex PCR; TCRdb stores just in-frame clones and leaves some out. The sample lists about 400,000 clones, about 87% seen once, with 3% in the top ten. Material for sequencing was peripheral blood. The receptors here all came from a human donor in a cohort sampled during active COVID-19.

The chain couples TRBV19 to TRBJ1-2; 8 bases are shared with TRBD1. Germline V lookup: CDR1 LNHDA, CDR2 SQIVND (reference sequence). Unmatched junction bases numbered 10, after V lost 0 bases and J lost 7 bases. This CDR3 comprises 16 residues. The CDR3, as DNA: TGTGCCAGTAGTATAGATCTTTCCAGGGGGCTTGGTGGCTACACCTTC. This encodes CASSIDLSRGLGGYTF.

This clone was found a few times. The same CDR3 can be traced to other DNA sequences in this sample. The chain is built from TRBV6-5 and TRBJ2-5, with D perhaps matching TRBD1 (6 bases). Germline V gives CDR1 MNHEY, CDR2 SVGAGI. Trimming pared 4 bases from V and 4 bases from J, leaving 10 bases between. This CDR3 has 13 amino acids. CDR3 amino acids: CASSSQGLETQYF. The CDR3 DNA follows: TGTGCCAGCAGTTCTCAGGGGTTAGAGACCCAGTACTTC.

J is TRBJ2-3 and V is TRBV2, with 8 nucleotides matching TRBD2. The CDR3 loop spans 16 amino acids. Germline V gene data show CDR1 as SNHLY and CDR2 as FYNNEI. The junction had 8 bases not matched to a gene; V was cut back by 6 bases and J by 0 bases. The CDR3 reads CASSSIAGPSTDTQYF. The CDR3 DNA follows: TGTGCCAGCAGCTCTATAGCGGGGCCGAGCACAGATACGCAGTATTTT.

The chain combines TRBV6-5 with TRBJ1-2; the match to TRBD1 covers 8 bases. This CDR3 comprises 14 residues. The germline CDR1 and CDR2 sequences are MNHEY and SVGAGI. After removal of 6 bases from V and 4 bases from J, the junction contained 7 bases not matched to a gene. The CDR3 spells CASSLTGEGYGYTF. For the CDR3, the DNA is TGTGCCAGCAGCTTGACAGGGGAAGGCTATGGCTACACCTTC.

CDR3 loop: CASTPGLAGWGGELFF. In nucleotides, the CDR3 is TGTGCCAGCACCCCAGGACTAGCGGGGTGGGGCGGGGAGCTGTTTTTT. The chain links TRBV11-2 to TRBJ2-2; 12 bases align to TRBD2. J lost 7 bases, V lost 7 bases, and 10 bases had no gene match. CDR3 length: 16 amino acids. Germline V gene data show CDR1 as SGHAT and CDR2 as FQNNGV. The full variable domain, its missing parts supplied by reference TRBV11-2 and TRBJ2-2, is EAGVAQSPRYKIIEKRQSVAFWCNPISGHATLYWYQQILGQGPKLLIQFQNNGVVDDSQLPKDRFSAERLKGVDSTLKIQPAKLEDSAVYLCASTPGLAGWGGELFFGEGSRLTVL.

This chain joins TRBV29-1 and TRBJ2-3; a weak D match, TRBD2 (5 bases). The CDR3 spans 13 residues. The germline V gene encodes CDR1 SQVTM and CDR2 ANQGSEA. Trimming cost V 3 bases and J 2 bases, with 9 bases left between them. In DNA, the CDR3 is TGCAGCGTTGAGGACTCACTCACAGATACGCAGTATTTT. Translated, it gives CSVEDSLTDTQYF.

The CDR3 loop is CASSLDAGSDTF. CDR3 coding DNA: TGCGCCAGCAGCTTGGATGCGGGGTCGGACACCTTC. The chain employs TRBV5-1 and TRBJ1-2; D is uncertain. From germline, CDR1 is SGHRS and CDR2 YFSETQ. The length of the CDR3 is 12 residues. Trimming removed 0 bases from V and 12 bases from J, with 12 bases in between.